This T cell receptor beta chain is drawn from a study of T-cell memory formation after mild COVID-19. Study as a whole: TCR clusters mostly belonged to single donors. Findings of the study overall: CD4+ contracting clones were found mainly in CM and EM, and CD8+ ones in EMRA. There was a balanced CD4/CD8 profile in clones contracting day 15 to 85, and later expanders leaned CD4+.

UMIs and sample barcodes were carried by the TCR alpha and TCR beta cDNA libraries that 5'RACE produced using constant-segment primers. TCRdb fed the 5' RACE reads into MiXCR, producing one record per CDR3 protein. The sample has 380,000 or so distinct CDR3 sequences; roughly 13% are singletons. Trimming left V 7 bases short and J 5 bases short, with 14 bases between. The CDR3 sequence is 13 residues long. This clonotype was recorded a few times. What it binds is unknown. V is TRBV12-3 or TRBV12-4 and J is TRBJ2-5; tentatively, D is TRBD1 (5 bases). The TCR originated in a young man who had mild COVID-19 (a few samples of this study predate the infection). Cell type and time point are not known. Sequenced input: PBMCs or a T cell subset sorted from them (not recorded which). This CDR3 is CASTQGRVETQYF. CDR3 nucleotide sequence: TGTGCCAGCACCCAGGGTAGGGTGGAGACCCAGTACTTC.